Following are 10 T cell receptor beta chains from one sample sequenced in a study of control samples from healthy donors and cancer patients. Assay: immunoSEQ multiplex PCR; the TCRdb copy retains only in-frame clones and omits some. The repertoire holds fewer than 300,000 clones, with 82% as singletons. Input material: PBMCs. The receptors originated from a woman aged 60-75 years with lung cancer.

This clone was seen once. The chain has TRBV5-1 and TRBJ2-3; D is possibly TRBD2 (5 bases). The CDR3 consists of 15 residues. Per the germline V gene, CDR1 is SGHRS and CDR2 is YFSETQ. The V gene lost 4 bases and the J gene lost 2 bases, with 14 bases spanning the gap. CDR3 in amino acids: CASSAERSITDTQYF. The CDR3 DNA reads TGCGCCAGCAGCGCCGAGCGGAGTATCACAGATACGCAGTATTTT.

The chain recombines TRBV18 with TRBJ2-5, with D possibly matching TRBD2 (6 bases). Germline V lookup: CDR1 KGHSH, CDR2 LQKENI. The CDR3 is 15 residues long. V lost 4 bases to trimming and J lost 6 bases, with 18 bases between them. For the CDR3, the DNA is TGTGCCAGCTCACTCTATATTGGCGGGGAGCAGACCCAGTACTTC. Residues: CASSLYIGGEQTQYF.

The chain links TRBV11-2 to TRBJ2-3; D uncertain. The V end lost 5 bases, the J end lost 0 bases, and 12 bases lay between the germline ends. The CDR3 extends over 15 amino acids. Germline V gene sequence: CDR1 SGHAT, CDR2 FQNNGV. CDR3: CASSGRIRSTDTQYF. In DNA, the CDR3 is TGTGCCAGCAGCGGACGGATTCGTAGCACAGATACGCAGTATTTT.

The rearrangement uses TRBV2 and TRBJ1-5; D unclear. The CDR3 is 14 residues long. V lost 5 bases, J lost 3 bases, and 11 bases lay in between. Germline CDR1 is SNHLY and CDR2 is FYNNEI. The CDR3 DNA reads as TGTGCCAGCAGTAACTTGGGGATCAATCAGCCCCAGCATTTT. The encoded protein is CASSNLGINQPQHF.

The J gene is TRBJ1-3, the V gene TRBV3-1 (or the pseudogene TRBV3-2), with a tentative D call TRBD1 (5 bases). The CDR3 has 19 residues. V lost 7 bases to trimming and J lost 0 bases, with 25 bases between them. The V gene's germline CDR1 is LGHDT and CDR2 YNNKEL (reference sequence). Here the CDR3 reads CASTKTGTREIFSGNTIYF. CDR3 coding DNA: TGTGCCAGCACTAAAACCGGGACTCGGGAAATCTTCTCTGGAAACACCATATATTTT.

The chain is built from TRBV27 and TRBJ1-4; a possible D gene is TRBD1 (6 bases). Germline V lookup: CDR1 MNHEY, CDR2 SMNVEV (reference sequence). The CDR3 is 16 residues long. V was pared by 0 bases and J by 4 bases, with 12 bases between. The CDR3 reads CASSLSSRGDNEKLFF. In DNA form, the CDR3 reads TGTGCCAGCAGTTTATCGTCAAGGGGGGATAATGAAAAACTGTTTTTT. Full variable domain (remainder filled in from reference TRBV27 and TRBJ1-4): EAQVTQNPRYLITVTGKKLTVTCSQNMNHEYMSWYRQDPGLGLRQIYYSMNVEVTDKGDVPEGYKVSRKEKRNFPLILESPSPNQTSLYFCASSLSSRGDNEKLFFGSGTQLSVL.

The CDR3 spells CASSLRTGVPGELFF. CDR3 sequence (DNA): TGTGCCAGCAGTTTGAGGACAGGGGTACCCGGGGAGCTGTTTTTT. The rearrangement joins TRBV28 to TRBJ2-2; 9 bases line up with TRBD1. This CDR3 contains 15 residues. After removal of 3 bases from V and 6 bases from J, the junction contained 5 bases not matched to a gene. Germline V gives CDR1 MDHEN, CDR2 SYDVKM.

This chain joins TRBV5-1 and TRBJ1-5; D possibly corresponds to TRBD1 (6 bases). CDR1 and CDR2 from the germline V gene are SGHRS and YFSETQ. Trimming left V 0 bases short and J 7 bases short, with 11 bases between. CDR3 length: 14 residues. CDR3 in DNA: TGCGCCAGCAGCTTGGAGGCAGGGGACCAGCCCCAGCATTTT. As protein: CASSLEAGDQPQHF.

The chain joins TRBV19 to TRBJ1-1, with D possibly TRBD1 on 6 matching bases. The CDR3 length is 15 residues. Germline V gene sequence: CDR1 LNHDA, CDR2 SQIVND (reference sequence). Trimming pared 4 bases from V and 1 base from J, leaving 13 bases between. Here the CDR3 DNA reads TGTGCCAGTAGTAGGAGGGGGGATGAGAACACTGAAGCTTTCTTT. Its translation is CASSRRGDENTEAFF.

The V and J genes are TRBV28 and TRBJ2-7; the D is unclear. The germline V gene has CDR1 MDHEN and CDR2 SYDVKM. The V end lost 5 bases, the J end lost 7 bases, and 9 bases lay between the germline ends. The CDR3 totals 11 residues. The DNA of the CDR3 is TGTGCCAGCAGTCAACGTTGGGAGCAGTACTTC. Translated, it gives CASSQRWEQYF. Looking up the rest from reference TRBV28 and TRBJ2-7 gives the full variable domain: DVKVTQSSRYLVKRTGEKVFLECVQDMDHENMFWYRQDPGLGLRLIYFSYDVKMKEKGDIPEGYSVSREKKERFSLILESASTNQTSMYLCASSQRWEQYFGPGTRLTVT.